The clone carrying this T cell receptor beta chain was counted many times. This sample is drawn from a study of T cells in Graves' hyperthyroidism and ophthalmopathy. The germline CDR1 and CDR2 sequences are KGHSH and LQKENI. This CDR3 is 16 amino acids long. Trimming at V came to 3 bases and at J to 7 bases, leaving 12 bases not matched to a gene. Researchers amplified the TCR beta CDR3 regions from RNA transcripts. RT-PCR in the first round (using the HTBI primer set) targeted the TCR CDR3. TCRdb reprocessed the multiplex PCR reads via MiXCR and lists one record per CDR3 protein. Of approximately 620,000 distinct CDR3 sequences in the sample, around 13% are singletons; the top ten hold around 5.4%.

The V call is TRBV18, the J call TRBJ2-1; TRBD1 matches 7 bases. Sequenced material: blood. The TCR was taken from a woman in her 30s with Graves' hyperthyroidism that later progressed to Graves' ophthalmopathy. Here the CDR3 DNA reads TGTGCCAGCTCACCGCCTATGAACAGGGGAAAGAATGAGCAGTTCTTC. Translation gives CASSPPMNRGKNEQFF.